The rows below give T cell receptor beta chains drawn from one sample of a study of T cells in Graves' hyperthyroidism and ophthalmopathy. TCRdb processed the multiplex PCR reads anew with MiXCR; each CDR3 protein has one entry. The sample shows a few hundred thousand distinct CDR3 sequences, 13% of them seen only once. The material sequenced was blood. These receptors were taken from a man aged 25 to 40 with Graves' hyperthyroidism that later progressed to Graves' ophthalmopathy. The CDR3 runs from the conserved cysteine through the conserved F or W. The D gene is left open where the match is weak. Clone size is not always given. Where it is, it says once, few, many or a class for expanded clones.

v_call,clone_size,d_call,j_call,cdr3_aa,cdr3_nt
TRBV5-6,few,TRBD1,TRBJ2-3,CASRSPGQGPTDTQYF,TGTGCCAGCAGGTCGCCGGGACAGGGGCCCACAGATACGCAGTATTTT
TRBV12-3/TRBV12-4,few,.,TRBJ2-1,CASSLGRVQGQFF,TGTGCCAGCAGTTTAGGCCGGGTTCAGGGGCAGTTCTTC
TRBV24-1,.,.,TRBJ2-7,CATSDPRAGTSSYEQYF,TGTGCCACCAGTGATCCCAGGGCAGGAACGAGCTCCTACGAGCAGTACTTC
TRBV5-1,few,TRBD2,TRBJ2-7,CASSLESGGFYEQYF,TGCGCCAGCAGCTTGGAAAGCGGGGGGTTCTACGAGCAGTACTTC
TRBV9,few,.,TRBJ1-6,CASSTDPLAPLHF,TGTGCCAGCAGCACCGACCCCTTGGCACCCCTCCACTTT
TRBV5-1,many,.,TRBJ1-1,CASSSTQRQAEAFF,TGCGCCAGCAGCTCAACCCAACGACAGGCTGAAGCTTTCTTT
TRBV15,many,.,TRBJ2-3,CATRVRGADTQYF,TGTGCCACCAGGGTCCGGGGCGCAGATACGCAGTATTTT
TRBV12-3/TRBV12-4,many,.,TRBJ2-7,CASSPDKDEQYF,TGTGCCAGCAGCCCTGACAAAGACGAGCAGTACTTC
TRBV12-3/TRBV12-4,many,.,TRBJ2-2,CASTGTTNTGELFF,TGTGCCAGCACCGGGACAACGAACACCGGGGAGCTGTTTTTT
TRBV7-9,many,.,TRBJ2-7,CASSLVISYEQYF,TGTGCCAGCAGCTTAGTTATAAGCTACGAGCAGTACTTC